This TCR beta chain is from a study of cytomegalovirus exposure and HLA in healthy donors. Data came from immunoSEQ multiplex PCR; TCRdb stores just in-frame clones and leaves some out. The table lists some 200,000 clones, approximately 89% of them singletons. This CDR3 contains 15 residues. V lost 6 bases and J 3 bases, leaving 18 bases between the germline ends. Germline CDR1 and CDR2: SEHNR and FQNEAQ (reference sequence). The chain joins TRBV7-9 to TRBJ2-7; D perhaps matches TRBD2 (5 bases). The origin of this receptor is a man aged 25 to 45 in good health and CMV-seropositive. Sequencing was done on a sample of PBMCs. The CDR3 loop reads CASRPGKSPYYEQYF. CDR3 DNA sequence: TGTGCCAGCAGACCGGGGAAAAGTCCCTACTACGAGCAGTACTTC.